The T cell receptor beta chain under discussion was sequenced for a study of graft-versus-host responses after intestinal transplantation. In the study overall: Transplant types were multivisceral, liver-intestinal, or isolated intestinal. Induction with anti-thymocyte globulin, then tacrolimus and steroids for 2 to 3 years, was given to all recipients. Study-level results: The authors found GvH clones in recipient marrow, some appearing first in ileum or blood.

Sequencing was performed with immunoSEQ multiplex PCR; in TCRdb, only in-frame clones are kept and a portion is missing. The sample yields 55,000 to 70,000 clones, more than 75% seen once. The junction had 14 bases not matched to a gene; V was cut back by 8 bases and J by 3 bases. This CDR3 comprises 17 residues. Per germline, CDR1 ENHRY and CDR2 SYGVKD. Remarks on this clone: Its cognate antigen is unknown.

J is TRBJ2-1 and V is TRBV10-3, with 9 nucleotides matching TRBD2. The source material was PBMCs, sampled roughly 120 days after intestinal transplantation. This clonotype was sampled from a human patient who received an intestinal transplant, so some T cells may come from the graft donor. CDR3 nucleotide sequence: TGTGCCATCCGTGGCGGGGGGGACTTCTCCTACTACAATGAGCAGTTCTTC. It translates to CAIRGGGDFSYYNEQFF.